The 20 T cell receptor beta chains given below trace back to one sample, sequenced in a study of graft-versus-host responses after intestinal transplantation. No antigen is known for these receptors. Clones were read by immunoSEQ multiplex PCR, and TCRdb kept only the in-frame ones, dropping some. The table has tens of thousands of clones, around 86% seen once. Sequencing was performed on unstimulated CD8+ T cells sorted from spleen or lymph node cells, taken before transplant. All receptors come from a human donor who was the organ donor for an intestinal transplant.

The chain recombines TRBV4-1 with TRBJ1-2; 8 bases are a match to TRBD1. Per the germline V gene, CDR1 is MGHRA and CDR2 is YSYEKL. The CDR3 consists of 15 residues. The J segment lost 7 bases and the V segment lost 1 base, leaving 8 bases of the junction unmatched. CDR3 DNA: TGCGCCAGCAGCCAAGCCTACAGGGGGGACGGTGGCTACACCTTC. Translating it yields CASSQAYRGDGGYTF.

V usage is TRBV19 and J usage is TRBJ2-2, with D possibly matching TRBD2 (5 bases). Trimming cost V 5 bases and J 3 bases, with 13 bases left between them. The CDR3 covers 15 residues. Per germline, CDR1 LNHDA and CDR2 SQIVND (reference sequence). The CDR3: CASSPLTRDTGELFF. CDR3 coding DNA: TGTGCCAGTAGTCCTCTAACGCGGGACACCGGGGAGCTGTTTTTT. Variable domain in full (rest from reference TRBV19 and TRBJ2-2): DGGITQSPKYLFRKEGQNVTLSCEQNLNHDAMYWYRQDPGQGLRLIYYSQIVNDFQKGDIAEGYSVSREKKESFPLTVTSAQKNPTAFYLCASSPLTRDTGELFFGEGSRLTVL.

V and J are TRBV4-2 and TRBJ1-2; D possibly corresponds to TRBD1 (6 bases). V gave up 5 bases and J gave up 6 bases, with 13 bases separating them. Germline-derived CDR1 and CDR2 are LGHNA and YNFKEQ. CDR3 length equals 13 residues. CDR3 sequence: CASSTGTKDGYTF. Here the CDR3 DNA reads TGTGCCAGCAGCACCGGGACAAAGGATGGCTACACCTTC.

This clone was recorded only once. The J gene is TRBJ1-5, the V gene TRBV15, with 9 bases fitting TRBD1. CDR3 length equals 15 residues. Germline trimming cut 3 bases from V and 6 bases from J; bases unmatched to any gene: 6. CDR1 is LNHNV and CDR2 is YYDKDF in the germline V gene (reference sequence). CDR3 sequence: CATSRDRGLGQPQHF. Written as DNA, the CDR3 is TGTGCCACCAGCAGGGACAGGGGCTTGGGTCAGCCCCAGCATTTT.

The chain combines TRBV6-1 with TRBJ2-3, with TRBD2 matching 11 bases. The V gene's germline CDR1 is MNHNS and CDR2 SASEGT. Trimming cost V 2 bases and J 4 bases; bases outside gene matches: 2. The CDR3 covers 15 residues. The CDR3 loop is CASSEFSGGADTQYF. DNA for the CDR3: TGTGCCAGCAGTGAATTTAGCGGGGGGGCAGATACGCAGTATTTT.

The chain has TRBV30 and TRBJ1-5; D remains ambiguous. V gave up 5 bases and J gave up 2 bases, with 10 bases separating them. This CDR3 contains 13 residues. The germline gives CDR1 GTSNPN, CDR2 SVGIG (reference sequence). The CDR3 loop is CAWAQWGNQPQHF. For the CDR3, the DNA is TGTGCCTGGGCCCAATGGGGCAATCAGCCCCAGCATTTT.

This chain connects TRBV7-9 to TRBJ2-7, with TRBD1 matching over 9 bases. The germline V gene encodes CDR1 SEHNR and CDR2 FQNEAQ (reference sequence). V shed 5 bases and J 5 bases; nucleotides not matched to a gene: 13. The CDR3 is made up of 16 amino acids. The CDR3 sequence is CASSQTPGQGTHEQYF. CDR3 coding DNA: TGTGCCAGCAGCCAAACACCGGGACAGGGAACCCACGAGCAGTACTTC.

The gene calls are TRBV6-1 and TRBJ1-4; 7 nucleotides line up with TRBD1. Germline values: CDR1 MNHNS, CDR2 SASEGT. The CDR3 extends over 14 amino acids. V gave up 1 base and J gave up 7 bases; unmatched junction bases: 3. CDR3: CASSEGQGFEKLFF. Written as DNA, the CDR3 is TGTGCCAGCAGTGAAGGACAGGGTTTTGAAAAACTGTTTTTT.

This clone was detected only a few times. The chain has TRBV19 and TRBJ2-2; 11 bases line up with TRBD2. The CDR3 is made up of 19 amino acids. Germline CDR1 reads LNHDA; CDR2 reads SQIVND (reference sequence). V shed 0 bases, J shed 0 bases, and the junction held 6 bases outside the gene matches. CDR3 nucleotides: TGTGCCAGTAGTATAGAGGCTAGCGGGGGGTTCGCGAACACCGGGGAGCTGTTTTTT. Residues: CASSIEASGGFANTGELFF.

This clone was picked up a small number of times. The chain links TRBV5-1 to TRBJ1-4; D is uncertain. Germline-derived CDR1 and CDR2 are SGHRS and YFSETQ. The CDR3 has 15 residues. Between the trimmed V and J ends, which lost 1 base and 8 bases, there was a span of 15 bases. CDR3 in DNA: TGCGCCAGCAGCTTGTTCCCTCTGAGCGACGAAAAACTGTTTTTT. This gives the protein CASSLFPLSDEKLFF.

The rearrangement joins TRBV6-4 to TRBJ2-1; 11 bases fit TRBD1. Germline V CDR1 and CDR2: MRHNA, SNTAGT. Germline trimming cut 5 bases from V and 7 bases from J; bases unmatched to any gene: 7. The CDR3 has 15 amino acids. The CDR3 DNA reads as TGTGCCAGCAGTTCTGGGACAGGGGGTCCTAATGAGCAGTTCTTC. Amino acid sequence: CASSSGTGGPNEQFF.

This clone was observed a handful of times. In the same sample, other DNA sequences code for this CDR3. The chain joins TRBV6-4 to TRBJ2-1; 14 bases match TRBD2. J lost 7 bases, V lost 4 bases, and 0 bases had no gene match. This CDR3 spans 14 amino acids. Germline loops: CDR1 MRHNA, CDR2 SNTAGT. The CDR3 DNA sequence: TGTGCCAGCAGTGGACTAGCGGGGGGGAATGAGCAGTTCTTC. Translating it yields CASSGLAGGNEQFF.

The chain recombines TRBV28 with TRBJ1-4; D is unresolved. The CDR3 consists of 14 residues. Deletions cut 3 bases from V and 11 bases from J, with 16 bases between. The germline V gene has CDR1 MDHEN and CDR2 SYDVKM. The CDR3 loop is CASSFNPRGLKLFF. Here the CDR3 DNA reads TGTGCCAGCAGTTTCAATCCGCGTGGGCTGAAACTGTTTTTT.

This clone was picked up one time. The genes are TRBV7-9 and TRBJ1-2; TRBD1 matches 8 bases. There are 13 residues in the CDR3. J gave up 3 bases and V 4 bases, and 1 base lay outside the gene matches. Germline assignment: CDR1 SEHNR and CDR2 FQNEAQ (reference sequence). The CDR3 nucleotides are TGTGCCAGCAGCTCGACAGGGGACTATGGCTACACCTTC. This codes for CASSSTGDYGYTF.

The CDR3 DNA follows: TGTGCCACCAGCAGATTCCTAGTTTCCTGGGCAGATACGCAGTATTTT. The encoded protein is CATSRFLVSWADTQYF. The chain uses TRBV15 and TRBJ2-3; D remains unclear. This CDR3 has 16 amino acids. The V end lost 2 bases, the J end lost 4 bases, and 16 bases lay between the germline ends. The V gene's germline CDR1 is LNHNV and CDR2 YYDKDF (reference sequence). Full variable domain (remainder filled in from reference TRBV15 and TRBJ2-3): DAMVIQNPRYQVTQFGKPVTLSCSQTLNHNVMYWYQQKSSQAPKLLFHYYDKDFNNEADTPDNFQSRRPNTSFCFLDIRSPGLGDTAMYLCATSRFLVSWADTQYFGPGTRLTVL.

This chain uses TRBV9 with TRBJ2-5; 10 bases are a match to TRBD1. Per the germline V gene, CDR1 is SGDLS and CDR2 is YYNGEE. The V and J ends lost 4 bases and 3 bases, in that order; junction bases with no gene match: 21. The CDR3 covers 20 residues. The CDR3 DNA is TGTGCCAGCAGCCACCGACCTTCCTGGGACAGGGGATTCCAAGAAGAGACCCAGTACTTC. It is translated as CASSHRPSWDRGFQEETQYF.

In DNA form, the CDR3 reads TGTGCCAGCAGGGAGGGCAGGGGCTCTCGATACGAGCAGTACTTC. It encodes CASREGRGSRYEQYF. V gene TRBV2 combines with J gene TRBJ2-7; either TRBD1 or TRBD2 may fit D (6 bases each). The CDR3 loop spans 15 amino acids. The V end lost 6 bases, the J end lost 4 bases, and 19 bases lay between the germline ends. Germline CDR1 is SNHLY and CDR2 is FYNNEI. Full variable domain (missing parts from reference TRBV2 and TRBJ2-7): EPEVTQTPSHQVTQMGQEVILRCVPISNHLYFYWYRQILGQKVEFLVSFYNNEISEKSEIFDDQFSVERPDGSNFTLKIRSTKLEDSAMYFCASREGRGSRYEQYFGPGTRLTVT.

The V gene is TRBV20-1, the J gene TRBJ1-3; D not resolved. Trimming removed 4 bases from V and 8 bases from J, with 9 bases in between. CDR3 length: 11 amino acids. Germline V gene lookup returns CDR1 DFQATT and CDR2 SNEGSKA (reference sequence). The CDR3, as DNA: TGCAGTGCTACGGGCGCGGACACCATATATTTT. This sequence encodes CSATGADTIYF.

V is TRBV19 and J is TRBJ1-3; D not certain. CDR1 and CDR2 from the germline V gene are LNHDA and SQIVND (reference sequence). Trimming removed 4 bases at V and 0 bases at J, with 13 bases between. This CDR3 is built from 16 residues. The CDR3 loop is CASSSSAGSSGNTIYF. DNA of the CDR3: TGTGCCAGTAGTAGTTCGGCCGGCTCCTCTGGAAACACCATATATTTT.

This chain connects TRBV4-2 to TRBJ2-7, with 10 bases aligning to TRBD2. The germline CDR1 and CDR2 sequences are LGHNA and YNFKEQ. V lost 0 bases, J lost 3 bases, and 17 bases stayed unmatched. This CDR3 comprises 20 residues. CDR3 sequence reads: CASSQELATTLAGAFYEQYF. The CDR3 nucleotides are TGTGCCAGCAGCCAAGAACTCGCTACCACTCTAGCGGGGGCCTTCTACGAGCAGTACTTC.